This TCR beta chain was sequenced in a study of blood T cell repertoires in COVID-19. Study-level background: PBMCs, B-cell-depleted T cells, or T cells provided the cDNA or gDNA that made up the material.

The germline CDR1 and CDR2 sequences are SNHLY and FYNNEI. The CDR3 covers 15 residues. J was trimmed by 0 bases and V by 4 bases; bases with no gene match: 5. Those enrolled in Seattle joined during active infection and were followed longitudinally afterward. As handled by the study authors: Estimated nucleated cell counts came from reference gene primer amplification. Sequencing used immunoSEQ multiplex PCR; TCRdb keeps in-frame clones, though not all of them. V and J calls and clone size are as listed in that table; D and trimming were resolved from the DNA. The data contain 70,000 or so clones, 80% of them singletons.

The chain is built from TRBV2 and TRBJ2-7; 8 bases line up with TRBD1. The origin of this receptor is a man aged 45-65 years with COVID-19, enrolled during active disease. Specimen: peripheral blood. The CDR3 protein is CASSGTGISSYEQYF. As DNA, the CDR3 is TGTGCCAGCAGTGGGACAGGGATTAGCTCCTACGAGCAGTACTTC.